Listed below are T cell receptor beta chains from one sample, sequenced in a study of shared clonotypes between healthy human individuals. The protocol was immunoSEQ multiplex PCR, while the TCRdb copy is restricted to in-frame clones and leaves out a portion. The sample gives 1,100,000 or so clones, around 78% of which show up once; 0.52% is in the top ten. Sequenced input: memory CD4+ T cells from PBMCs. Source of these receptors: a young man in good health. Some clones in this sample may be carry-over from other donors' samples. The CDR3 runs from the conserved cysteine through the conserved F or W. Fields, in order: CDR3 DNA, CDR3 protein, J gene, D gene, clone size, V gene. A D gene is named only where the DNA matches it firmly. Rows give clone size only sometimes, using once, few, many, or a class for an expanded clone.

CDR3 DNA: TGTGCCAGCAGTGAATCACAGGGATGGATAGACACCATATATTTT
CDR3 protein: CASSESQGWIDTIYF
J gene: TRBJ1-3
D gene: NA
clone size: NA
V gene: TRBV6-1

CDR3 DNA: TGTGCCAGCGGTGGGGGCGGATTTTACAATGAGCAGTTCTTC
CDR3 protein: CASGGGGFYNEQFF
J gene: TRBJ2-1
D gene: NA
clone size: once
V gene: TRBV9

CDR3 DNA: TGCGCCAGCACTACAACAGGGGAGAACACTGAAGCTTTCTTT
CDR3 protein: CASTTTGENTEAFF
J gene: TRBJ1-1
D gene: TRBD1
clone size: NA
V gene: TRBV5-1

CDR3 DNA: TGTGCCAGCAGCCCCGGGGGGGTAAAGACCCAGTACTTC
CDR3 protein: CASSPGGVKTQYF
J gene: TRBJ2-5
D gene: TRBD2
clone size: NA
V gene: TRBV9

CDR3 DNA: TGTGCCAGCAGCGTTTGGGGGAGCTCCTACAATGAGCAGTTCTTC
CDR3 protein: CASSVWGSSYNEQFF
J gene: TRBJ2-1
D gene: NA
clone size: NA
V gene: TRBV9

CDR3 DNA: TGTGCCAGCAGTACAAGGGGCTCTGGGGCCAACGTCCTGACTTTC
CDR3 protein: CASSTRGSGANVLTF
J gene: TRBJ2-6
D gene: NA
clone size: NA
V gene: TRBV28

CDR3 DNA: TGTGCCAGCGCAAGGGACCCTGAAAAACTGTTTTTT
CDR3 protein: CASARDPEKLFF
J gene: TRBJ1-4
D gene: NA
clone size: NA
V gene: TRBV6-6

CDR3 DNA: TGTGCCAGCAGTGGGGGAAGGGGTAGCACAGATACGCAGTATTTT
CDR3 protein: CASSGGRGSTDTQYF
J gene: TRBJ2-3
D gene: NA
clone size: NA
V gene: TRBV2

CDR3 DNA: TGTGCCAGCAGTGGTACAGGCCTTGAAAAACTGTTTTTT
CDR3 protein: CASSGTGLEKLFF
J gene: TRBJ1-4
D gene: NA
clone size: once
V gene: TRBV6-1

CDR3 DNA: TGCGCCAGCAACGGGGGTAGCGGGAGGGCCGGCTACGAGCAGTACTTC
CDR3 protein: CASNGGSGRAGYEQYF
J gene: TRBJ2-7
D gene: TRBD2
clone size: NA
V gene: TRBV5-1

CDR3 DNA: TGTGCCAGCAGCTCGGGACCCAGGGACCCTTCGGACTATGGCTACACCTTC
CDR3 protein: CASSSGPRDPSDYGYTF
J gene: TRBJ1-2
D gene: NA
clone size: NA
V gene: TRBV11-2

CDR3 DNA: TGTGCCAGCAGCGAACAGGATTCATCTGCCGGCTACACCTTC
CDR3 protein: CASSEQDSSAGYTF
J gene: TRBJ1-2
D gene: NA
clone size: once
V gene: TRBV7-9

CDR3 DNA: TGCGCCAGCAGCCGGGGACAGGGTTGGGCAGATACGCAGTATTTT
CDR3 protein: CASSRGQGWADTQYF
J gene: TRBJ2-3
D gene: TRBD1
clone size: NA
V gene: TRBV4-3

CDR3 DNA: TGTGCCAGCAGTGAACGACCCACAGATACGCAGTATTTT
CDR3 protein: CASSERPTDTQYF
J gene: TRBJ2-3
D gene: NA
clone size: NA
V gene: TRBV6-1

CDR3 DNA: TGCGCCAGCAGCCAAGATGGTGAGCAGTACTTC
CDR3 protein: CASSQDGEQYF
J gene: TRBJ2-7
D gene: NA
clone size: NA
V gene: TRBV4-1

CDR3 DNA: TGTGCCAGCAGCAAACAGATACAAGAGACCCAGTACTTC
CDR3 protein: CASSKQIQETQYF
J gene: TRBJ2-5
D gene: NA
clone size: NA
V gene: TRBV28

CDR3 DNA: TGTGCCAGCAGCGCCCGGGAGGGCTACACCTTC
CDR3 protein: CASSAREGYTF
J gene: TRBJ1-2
D gene: NA
clone size: NA
V gene: TRBV9

CDR3 DNA: TGTGCCAGCAACGCGAACCCGGGGCAGAACTATGGCTACACCTTC
CDR3 protein: CASNANPGQNYGYTF
J gene: TRBJ1-2
D gene: NA
clone size: NA
V gene: TRBV7-9

CDR3 DNA: TGTGCCAGCAGTCCCGATCTGGGGCTAGCGGCCCCCTCCTATTTT
CDR3 protein: CASSPDLGLAAPSYF
J gene: TRBJ2-3
D gene: TRBD2
clone size: NA
V gene: TRBV11-2

CDR3 DNA: TGTGCCAGCAGCCGCCCTGGGACAGGGATATACAATGAGCAGTTCTTC
CDR3 protein: CASSRPGTGIYNEQFF
J gene: TRBJ2-1
D gene: TRBD1
clone size: NA
V gene: TRBV28

CDR3 DNA: TGCGCCAGCAGCCAAGAGCTAGCGTTCGACGAGCAGTACTTC
CDR3 protein: CASSQELAFDEQYF
J gene: TRBJ2-7
D gene: NA
clone size: few
V gene: TRBV4-3

CDR3 DNA: TGTGCCAGCAGCACAGGCCGGGTTAACACCGGGGAGCTGTTTTTT
CDR3 protein: CASSTGRVNTGELFF
J gene: TRBJ2-2
D gene: NA
clone size: few
V gene: TRBV5-5

CDR3 DNA: TGCGCCAGCAGTCACCTTAATCCTTACAGTTGGCAGTACTTC
CDR3 protein: CASSHLNPYSWQYF
J gene: TRBJ2-7
D gene: NA
clone size: NA
V gene: TRBV23-1

CDR3 DNA: TGTGCCAGCGGGCGACAGGCGGGAGGAGGGTACAATGAGCAGTTCTTC
CDR3 protein: CASGRQAGGGYNEQFF
J gene: TRBJ2-1
D gene: TRBD2
clone size: once
V gene: TRBV9

CDR3 DNA: TGTGCCAGTAGTCGACCCGATGGTGGCTACACCTTC
CDR3 protein: CASSRPDGGYTF
J gene: TRBJ1-2
D gene: NA
clone size: NA
V gene: TRBV19

CDR3 DNA: TGCGCCAGCAGCTTTGGGGACAGGAACGAGCAGTACTTC
CDR3 protein: CASSFGDRNEQYF
J gene: TRBJ2-7
D gene: TRBD1
clone size: NA
V gene: TRBV5-1

CDR3 DNA: TGTGCCAGCAGTGACGGGAGGGGTACCGGGGAGCTGTTTTTT
CDR3 protein: CASSDGRGTGELFF
J gene: TRBJ2-2
D gene: TRBD2
clone size: NA
V gene: TRBV2

CDR3 DNA: TGCGCCAGCAGCCCCCTCGGTGGGGAGAGGACTGAAGCTTTCTTT
CDR3 protein: CASSPLGGERTEAFF
J gene: TRBJ1-1
D gene: NA
clone size: NA
V gene: TRBV5-1

CDR3 DNA: TGTGCCAGCAGTTCCCGGACAGGGCCCGGCGGCGAGCAGTACTTC
CDR3 protein: CASSSRTGPGGEQYF
J gene: TRBJ2-7
D gene: TRBD1
clone size: NA
V gene: TRBV6-6

CDR3 DNA: TGTGCCAGCAGTAACTGGGGGTTCACGGAGCAGTTCTTC
CDR3 protein: CASSNWGFTEQFF
J gene: TRBJ2-1
D gene: NA
clone size: NA
V gene: TRBV2

CDR3 DNA: TGTGCCAGCAGTAGGATGAGGAGCGCAGCCTACGAGCAGTACTTC
CDR3 protein: CASSRMRSAAYEQYF
J gene: TRBJ2-7
D gene: NA
clone size: NA
V gene: TRBV28

CDR3 DNA: TGTGCCAGCAGCGGGACAGGGGGTTATGAGCAGTTCTTC
CDR3 protein: CASSGTGGYEQFF
J gene: TRBJ2-1
D gene: TRBD1
clone size: NA
V gene: TRBV9

CDR3 DNA: TGTGCCAGCAGTGATAACAGTCCAGGGTACGAGCAGTACTTC
CDR3 protein: CASSDNSPGYEQYF
J gene: TRBJ2-7
D gene: NA
clone size: NA
V gene: TRBV6-1

CDR3 DNA: TGTGCCAGCAGTTTTTCCGGGACCGGGTACGAGCAGTACTTC
CDR3 protein: CASSFSGTGYEQYF
J gene: TRBJ2-7
D gene: NA
clone size: NA
V gene: TRBV5-6

CDR3 DNA: TGTGCCAGCAGCGTTAGTCAGGGCGCCACCGGGGAGCTGTTTTTT
CDR3 protein: CASSVSQGATGELFF
J gene: TRBJ2-2
D gene: NA
clone size: NA
V gene: TRBV9

CDR3 DNA: TGCGCCAGCAGCTTGCCTGATGGTCCCTCGGAAGCTTTCTTT
CDR3 protein: CASSLPDGPSEAFF
J gene: TRBJ1-1
D gene: NA
clone size: NA
V gene: TRBV5-1

CDR3 DNA: TGTGCCAGCAGTGAAGCGTTGGGGACTCTCCAGTATTTT
CDR3 protein: CASSEALGTLQYF
J gene: TRBJ2-3
D gene: NA
clone size: NA
V gene: TRBV6-1

CDR3 DNA: TGTGCCAGCAGCTTAACCCACTACGAGCAGTACTTC
CDR3 protein: CASSLTHYEQYF
J gene: TRBJ2-7
D gene: NA
clone size: NA
V gene: TRBV7-2

CDR3 DNA: TGTGCCAGCAGCTTCCTCCGCAGAGATAGCAATCAGCCCCAGCATTTT
CDR3 protein: CASSFLRRDSNQPQHF
J gene: TRBJ1-5
D gene: NA
clone size: NA
V gene: TRBV2

CDR3 DNA: TGTGCCACCAGCAGACCGGGAGGACCCCACGAGCAGTACTTC
CDR3 protein: CATSRPGGPHEQYF
J gene: TRBJ2-7
D gene: TRBD2
clone size: NA
V gene: TRBV15

CDR3 DNA: TGTGCCAGCTCACCGCGGCGGGGAGATGGAAACACCATATATTTT
CDR3 protein: CASSPRRGDGNTIYF
J gene: TRBJ1-3
D gene: NA
clone size: few
V gene: TRBV18

CDR3 DNA: TGTGCCAGCAGTTTATCTGGGGGGAATACCTACGAGCAGTACTTC
CDR3 protein: CASSLSGGNTYEQYF
J gene: TRBJ2-7
D gene: NA
clone size: NA
V gene: TRBV27

CDR3 DNA: TGTGCCAGCTCACCGATGAGCGGCCTTTACAATGAGCAGTTCTTC
CDR3 protein: CASSPMSGLYNEQFF
J gene: TRBJ2-1
D gene: NA
clone size: once
V gene: TRBV18